A single sample gave rise to the 27 T cell receptor beta chains below, sequenced in a study of vaccination and CD4 T cells after COVID-19. No antigen is known for these receptors. An Oncomine TCR Beta short-read assay was used to sequence the DNA from cultured CD4+ T cells. One entry per CDR3 protein results from TCRdb running MiXCR on the PCR reads. The table includes 8,800 or so distinct CDR3 sequences, around 48% detected once. Stated treatment: approximately 11-day PBMC culture with coronavirus spike peptide pools or control peptides (ViraFEST assay). Those CD4+ T cells from the unexposed donor predate the COVID-19 pandemic (2011-2018). Sequencing was carried out using CD4+ T cells from blood, cultured in vitro. Receptors were obtained from a human donor in good health.

The gene calls are TRBV20-1 and TRBJ1-5, with 7 positions matching TRBD1. The CDR3 length is 14 residues. The J segment lost 3 bases and the V segment lost 3 bases, leaving 5 bases of the junction unmatched. Looked up from germline, CDR1 is DFQATT and CDR2 is SNEGSKA (reference sequence). The CDR3, as DNA: TGCAGTGCTAGGGTGACAGGGCTCAATCAGCCCCAGCATTTT. As protein: CSARVTGLNQPQHF.

The gene calls are TRBV19 and TRBJ2-2, with no clear D. Trimming cost V 3 bases and J 7 bases, with 21 bases left between them. Germline CDR1 reads LNHDA; CDR2 reads SQIVND (reference sequence). The CDR3 has 17 residues. The CDR3 here is CASSILTPSDFGGELFF. The CDR3, as DNA: TGTGCCAGTAGTATCCTCACTCCTTCTGACTTTGGCGGGGAGCTGTTTTTT.

V gene TRBV7-6 combines with J gene TRBJ2-7, with 11 bases aligning to TRBD1. Germline-derived CDR1 and CDR2 are SGHVS and FNYEAQ. V lost 5 bases, J lost 4 bases, and 7 bases stayed unmatched. The length of the CDR3 is 15 residues. CDR3 sequence: CASSHGTGGRYEQYF. CDR3 coding DNA: TGTGCCAGCAGCCACGGGACAGGGGGGAGGTACGAGCAGTACTTC.

In this sample, this clonotype turned up once. CDR3 loop: CASSFWTSGAYEQYF. The CDR3 DNA sequence: TGTGCCAGCAGTTTTTGGACTAGCGGGGCCTACGAGCAGTACTTC. The rearrangement links TRBV28 to TRBJ2-7, with TRBD2 identical over 12 bases. Unmatched junction bases numbered 2, after V lost 3 bases and J lost 2 bases. CDR1 and CDR2 (germline): MDHEN, SYDVKM. The CDR3 runs 15 residues.

This chain links TRBV9 with TRBJ1-1; tentatively, D is TRBD1 (6 bases). Trimming pared 4 bases from V and 6 bases from J, leaving 13 bases between. This CDR3 region has 13 residues. Germline CDR1 is SGDLS and CDR2 is YYNGEE. Written as DNA, the CDR3 is TGTGCCAGCAGCCCTCAGGGGAAGGCTGAAGCTTTCTTT. Residues: CASSPQGKAEAFF.

This clonotype is labeled medium-sized (0.01 to 0.1%). V gene TRBV6-1 combines with J gene TRBJ2-1; 8 nucleotides match TRBD2. Germline CDR1 reads MNHNS; CDR2 reads SASEGT. The CDR3 spans 14 residues. The J segment lost 9 bases and the V segment lost 6 bases, leaving 10 bases of the junction unmatched. CDR3 in amino acids: CASRLRGGGSEQFF. For the CDR3, the DNA is TGTGCCAGCAGGCTAAGGGGCGGGGGGAGTGAGCAGTTCTTC.

Only a few counts were recorded for this clonotype. This chain uses TRBV6-1 with TRBJ2-1; no clear D gene. Germline CDR1 MNHNS, CDR2 SASEGT. This CDR3 spans 12 amino acids. V dropped 7 bases and J dropped 4 bases, with 8 bases sitting between them. The CDR3 DNA sequence: TGTGCCAGCACTGTCAGATACAATGAGCAGTTCTTC. Translation gives CASTVRYNEQFF.

The genes are TRBV7-8 and TRBJ2-5; TRBD2 matches 9 bases. Germline V gives CDR1 SGHVS, CDR2 FQNEAQ. This CDR3 spans 17 amino acids. Unmatched junction bases numbered 14, after V lost 3 bases and J lost 6 bases. CDR3 in DNA: TGTGCCAGCAGCTTCGGTGCGGGAGGGCCTGCCCCCCAGACCCAGTACTTC. This gives the protein CASSFGAGGPAPQTQYF. Looking up the rest from reference TRBV7-8 and TRBJ2-5 gives the full variable domain: GAGVSQSPRYKVAKRGQDVALRCDPISGHVSLFWYQQALGQGPEFLTYFQNEAQLDKSGLPSDRFFAERPEGSVSTLKIQRTQQEDSAVYLCASSFGAGGPAPQTQYFGPGTRLLVL.

This chain's CDR3 is CSASWAASNSPLHF. The CDR3 nucleotides are TGCAGTGCTAGCTGGGCCGCTAGCAATTCACCCCTCCACTTT. The chain has TRBV20-1 and TRBJ1-6; D not certain. The V end lost 3 bases, the J end lost 7 bases, and 13 bases lay between the germline ends. Germline loops: CDR1 DFQATT, CDR2 SNEGSKA (reference sequence). The CDR3 is 14 amino acids.

The gene calls are TRBV7-9 and TRBJ1-3, with TRBD1 matching over 10 bases. CDR3 size: 14 residues. Germline lookup yields CDR1 SEHNR and CDR2 FQNEAQ (reference sequence). The trim removed 5 bases at V and 8 bases at J, leaving 6 bases unmatched. CDR3 coding DNA: TGTGCCAGCAGCGCGAGGACAGGGGGGGACACCATATATTTT. It yields the protein CASSARTGGDTIYF.

J is TRBJ1-1 and V is TRBV27; a possible D gene is TRBD1 (5 bases). The CDR3 has 16 residues. The germline gives CDR1 MNHEY, CDR2 SMNVEV (reference sequence). V was shortened by 5 bases and J by 0 bases, with 16 bases between the two germline ends. CDR3 in DNA: TGTGCCAGCAGTCCCCTCTCTGGGGGGTTGAACACTGAAGCTTTCTTT. It encodes CASSPLSGGLNTEAFF.

The chain joins TRBV20-1 to TRBJ2-5; 8 bases line up with TRBD2. The CDR3 has 13 amino acids. The germline V gene has CDR1 DFQATT and CDR2 SNEGSKA (reference sequence). V dropped 5 bases and J dropped 0; count of bases not matched to a gene: 2. CDR3 protein: CSAPGGDQETQYF. In DNA, the CDR3 is TGCAGTGCTCCCGGGGGGGACCAAGAGACCCAGTACTTC.

This clonotype has more than one count but fewer than ten. The gene calls are TRBV6-2 or TRBV6-3 and TRBJ2-3; the D is unclear. CDR1 MNHEY and CDR2 SVGEGT come from the germline V gene. The CDR3 runs to 14 residues. The V gene lost 5 bases and the J gene lost 4 bases, with 13 bases spanning the gap. CDR3 in amino acids: CASSLYQPSDTQYF. Here the CDR3 DNA reads TGTGCCAGCAGTCTATATCAGCCTTCAGATACGCAGTATTTT.

This clonotype is labeled as medium-sized. The chain joins TRBV11-2 to TRBJ1-2; no clear D. V was shortened by 3 bases and J by 7 bases, with 6 bases between the two germline ends. The CDR3 runs to 11 residues. Germline CDR1 reads SGHAT; CDR2 reads FQNNGV. CDR3 coding DNA: TGTGCCAGCAGCTTTCGGGGTGGCTACACCTTC. Translation gives CASSFRGGYTF. Looking up the rest from reference TRBV11-2 and TRBJ1-2 gives the full variable domain: EAGVAQSPRYKIIEKRQSVAFWCNPISGHATLYWYQQILGQGPKLLIQFQNNGVVDDSQLPKDRFSAERLKGVDSTLKIQPAKLEDSAVYLCASSFRGGYTFGSGTRLTVV.

In DNA form, the CDR3 reads TGTGCCAGCCAACAGGTTGGAAATAATTCACCCCTCCACTTT. Its protein is CASQQVGNNSPLHF. This chain connects TRBV5-4 to TRBJ1-6; weak D call: TRBD1 (5 bases). Trimming left V 7 bases short and J 5 bases short, with 13 bases between. The CDR3 runs to 14 residues. Per the germline V gene, CDR1 is SGHNT and CDR2 is YYREEE (reference sequence).

This clonotype was observed a single time. The chain couples TRBV19 to TRBJ1-1, with 9 bases identical to TRBD1. Germline lookup yields CDR1 LNHDA and CDR2 SQIVND (reference sequence). The V gene end was trimmed by 7 bases and the J gene end by 2 bases; junction bases not matched to a gene: 8. There are 15 residues in the CDR3. The CDR3 DNA reads TGTGCCAGTATACTACAGGGGGCAGGTAACACTGAAGCTTTCTTT. Its translation: CASILQGAGNTEAFF.

By share, this clonotype ranks as large (0.1 to 1%). V and J are TRBV27 and TRBJ2-5; 8 bases fit TRBD2. This CDR3 is 14 amino acids long. Germline V gene data show CDR1 as MNHEY and CDR2 as SMNVEV (reference sequence). J lost 5 bases, V lost 6 bases, and 8 bases had no gene match. The DNA of the CDR3 is TGTGCCAGCAGCAACCTCGGGAGGGCGGAGACCCAGTACTTC. Protein: CASSNLGRAETQYF.

The table lists this clonotype with a count of one. This chain joins TRBV4-1 and TRBJ2-3, with unresolved D. This CDR3 contains 14 residues. Per the germline V gene, CDR1 is MGHRA and CDR2 is YSYEKL. V shed 1 base and J shed 0 bases, with 5 bases lying between them. CDR3 bases: TGCGCCAGCAGCCAAGGGATAAGCACAGATACGCAGTATTTT. Amino acids: CASSQGISTDTQYF.

Only a few counts were recorded for this clonotype. The chain carries TRBV7-8 and TRBJ2-5; D might be TRBD2 (6 bases). V was shortened by 6 bases and J by 8 bases, with 10 bases between the two germline ends. Looked up from germline, CDR1 is SGHVS and CDR2 is FQNEAQ. This CDR3 is 11 amino acids long. This chain's CDR3 is CASSTAGTQYF. CDR3 bases: TGTGCCAGCAGTACCGCGGGAACCCAGTACTTC.

V and J are TRBV6-5 and TRBJ1-6, with D uncertain. With 0 bases removed from V and 1 base from J, the gap between germline ends came to 13 bases. CDR1 is MNHEY and CDR2 is SVGAGI in the germline V gene. There are 18 residues in the CDR3. The CDR3, as DNA: TGTGCCAGCAGTTACTCGTTCCAAGGATGGTCCTATAATTCACCCCTCCACTTT. Translation: CASSYSFQGWSYNSPLHF.

The chain links TRBV29-1 to TRBJ1-1, with TRBD1 matching over 8 bases. After removal of 6 bases from V and 1 base from J, the junction contained 4 bases not matched to a gene. Germline V gene lookup returns CDR1 SQVTM and CDR2 ANQGSEA. This CDR3 contains 13 residues. CDR3 loop: CSVSGGWNTEAFF. DNA for the CDR3: TGCAGCGTCTCAGGGGGCTGGAACACTGAAGCTTTCTTT.

This chain joins TRBV14 and TRBJ2-2; D call uncertain. The germline V gene encodes CDR1 SGHDN and CDR2 FVKESK. V dropped 0 bases and J dropped 0 bases, with 5 bases sitting between them. The CDR3 loop spans 15 amino acids. The CDR3: CASSQDLPNTGELFF. The DNA of the CDR3 is TGTGCCAGCAGCCAAGATCTTCCGAACACCGGGGAGCTGTTTTTT.

The V and J genes are TRBV20-1 and TRBJ2-7; 12 bases are shared with TRBD2. This CDR3 is 16 amino acids long. V lost 2 bases, J lost 6 bases, and 11 bases stayed unmatched. Germline lookup yields CDR1 DFQATT and CDR2 SNEGSKA (reference sequence). CDR3 sequence reads: CSARHDLAGGLGEQYF. Written as DNA, the CDR3 is TGCAGTGCTAGACACGACCTAGCGGGAGGGCTAGGCGAGCAGTACTTC.

In its sample, this clonotype was seen a few times. This chain links TRBV19 with TRBJ1-2; possibly TRBD1 for D (6 bases). CDR1 LNHDA and CDR2 SQIVND come from the germline V gene (reference sequence). Trimming removed 2 bases from V and 6 bases from J, with 16 bases in between. The CDR3 has 15 residues. This chain's CDR3 is CASSISGQGFDGYTF. Written as DNA, the CDR3 is TGTGCCAGTAGTATAAGCGGTCAGGGGTTCGATGGCTACACCTTC.

The chain joins TRBV24-1 to TRBJ2-5; D unresolved. CDR3 length equals 15 residues. CDR1 is KGHDR and CDR2 is SFDVKD in the germline V gene. The V gene lost 5 bases and the J gene lost 2 bases, with 14 bases spanning the gap. In DNA, the CDR3 is TGTGCCACCAGTGCTCGCCCCCCGCTTCAAGAGACCCAGTACTTC. Amino acids: CATSARPPLQETQYF.

This sequence joins TRBV2 and TRBJ1-2; TRBD1 matches 9 bases. The CDR3 runs 14 residues. V shed 6 bases and J 7 bases; nucleotides not matched to a gene: 9. CDR1 SNHLY and CDR2 FYNNEI come from the germline V gene. CDR3 coding DNA: TGTGCCAGCAGCCGTACAGGGGGCGCCGGTGGCTACACCTTC. Its translation is CASSRTGGAGGYTF.

The J gene is TRBJ2-3, the V gene TRBV7-9, with D uncertain. The CDR3 length is 14 residues. CDR1 and CDR2 from the germline V gene are SEHNR and FQNEAQ (reference sequence). Trimming stripped 0 bases from V and 2 bases from J, with 6 bases between. DNA for the CDR3: TGTGCCAGCAGCTTAGCGGCAGCCACAGATACGCAGTATTTT. Encoded protein: CASSLAAATDTQYF. Complete variable domain (other parts from reference TRBV7-9 and TRBJ2-3): DTGVSQNPRHKITKRGQNVTFRCDPISEHNRLYWYRQTLGQGPEFLTYFQNEAQLEKSRLLSDRFSAERPKGSFSTLEIQRTEQGDSAMYLCASSLAAATDTQYFGPGTRLTVL.